One sample yielded the 21 T cell receptor beta chains listed below, sequenced in a study of identical twins. TCRdb recomputed calls from the 5' RACE reads with MiXCR, one row per CDR3 protein. The repertoire consists of some 590,000 distinct CDR3 sequences, with roughly 9.9% occurring once and the leading ten covering around 3.1%. These data were also filed under a second study, of yellow fever vaccine responses in identical twins.

The sequenced sample consisted of PBMCs. The receptors were sampled from a woman aged 18-29 years in good health.

The table lists this clonotype with many counts. The rearrangement joins TRBV4-3 to TRBJ2-7, with D unclear. Trimming shortened V by 0 bases and J by 2 bases, and 8 bases separated the two germline ends. Germline CDR1 and CDR2: LGHNA and YSLEER. The CDR3 is 14 residues long. CDR3 region: CASSQDRTAYEQYF. The CDR3 DNA reads TGCGCCAGCAGCCAAGATAGGACGGCCTACGAGCAGTACTTC.

The rearrangement links TRBV29-1 to TRBJ2-6; a weak D match, TRBD2 (6 bases). With 5 bases removed from V and 0 bases from J, the gap between germline ends came to 8 bases. The CDR3 loop spans 14 amino acids. Germline values: CDR1 SQVTM, CDR2 ANQGSEA. CDR3 coding DNA: TGCAGCGTTAAAGCGGGCTCTGGGGCCAACGTCCTGACTTTC. This gives the protein CSVKAGSGANVLTF.

This chain connects TRBV5-1 to TRBJ2-5; 7 bases align to TRBD2. CDR1 SGHRS and CDR2 YFSETQ come from the germline V gene. The J segment lost 3 bases and the V segment lost 2 bases, leaving 1 base of the junction unmatched. The CDR3 contains 13 residues. CDR3 sequence (DNA): TGCGCCAGCAGCTTCGCGGGAGAAGAGACCCAGTACTTC. It is translated as CASSFAGEETQYF.

This chain joins TRBV6-2 or TRBV6-3 and TRBJ2-1; either TRBD1 or TRBD2 may supply D (6 bases each). Looked up from germline, CDR1 is MNHEY and CDR2 is SVGEGT. Trimming removed 2 bases from V and 0 bases from J, with 14 bases in between. The CDR3 extends over 17 amino acids. The CDR3 sequence is CASSYVEGESSYNEQFF. DNA for the CDR3: TGTGCCAGCAGTTACGTGGAGGGGGAGAGCTCCTACAATGAGCAGTTCTTC.

This clonotype has a handful of counts. CDR3 sequence (DNA): TGTGCCAGCATGACAGGGGGCAATCAGCCCCAGCATTTT. Translating it yields CASMTGGNQPQHF. The V gene is TRBV28, the J gene TRBJ1-5; 8 positions match TRBD1. Unmatched junction bases numbered 1, after V lost 7 bases and J lost 2 bases. This CDR3 region has 13 residues. CDR1 is MDHEN, CDR2 SYDVKM, per germline.

This clonotype was observed a handful of times. The V gene is TRBV5-1, the J gene TRBJ2-5; 7 bases map to TRBD1. Germline V gene data show CDR1 as SGHRS and CDR2 as YFSETQ. Germline trimming cut 4 bases from V and 1 base from J; bases unmatched to any gene: 7. The CDR3 has 15 amino acids. The CDR3 nucleotides read TGCGCCAGCAGCCATCAGGACAGGACCCAAGAGACCCAGTACTTC. It yields the protein CASSHQDRTQETQYF.

In this sample, this clonotype turned up many times. The chain is built from TRBV20-1 and TRBJ1-2; tentatively, D is TRBD1 (6 bases). This CDR3 comprises 15 residues. Germline V gene sequence: CDR1 DFQATT, CDR2 SNEGSKA (reference sequence). Trimming removed 5 bases from V and 2 bases from J, with 18 bases in between. The CDR3 region has the DNA TGCAGTGCTCAGAGGGGACACAAGGACAACTATGGCTACACCTTC. As protein: CSAQRGHKDNYGYTF.

This clonotype appeared many times. The genes are TRBV12-3 or TRBV12-4 and TRBJ2-7; a possible D gene is TRBD2 (6 bases). The CDR3 consists of 15 residues. The V and J ends lost 4 bases and 0 bases respectively, with 13 bases between them. For the CDR3, the DNA is TGTGCCAGCAGTTGGGGGTACGGGAGCTCCTACGAGCAGTACTTC. The encoded protein is CASSWGYGSSYEQYF.

In its sample, this clonotype was seen a few times. One junction end does not reproduce the germline sequence, and a read error may be involved. The chain employs TRBV7-7 and TRBJ2-5; D not certain. The germline V gene has CDR1 SSHAT and CDR2 FNYEAQ (reference sequence). CDR3 length: 13 amino acids. Here the CDR3 DNA reads TGTGCTAGCAGCTCATCTATGAAAGAGACCCAGTACTTC. This gives the protein CASSSSMKETQYF.

This clonotype has at least ten counts. The chain has TRBV7-2 and TRBJ1-1; TRBD1 might be the D (5 bases). V lost 5 bases and J 0 bases, leaving 10 bases between the germline ends. Germline CDR1 is SGHTA and CDR2 is FQGNSA. The CDR3 consists of 14 residues. CDR3 nucleotide sequence: TGTGCCAGCAGCGAAGGGACGGTGAACACTGAAGCTTTCTTT. The encoded protein is CASSEGTVNTEAFF.

V usage is TRBV6-2 or TRBV6-3 and J usage is TRBJ2-6; D not certain. The CDR3 length is 15 residues. Trimming stripped 6 bases from V and 4 bases from J, with 13 bases between. Germline values: CDR1 MNHEY, CDR2 SVGEGT. The chain's CDR3 is CASSPAWSGANVLTF. The CDR3 DNA follows: TGTGCCAGCAGCCCCGCGTGGTCCGGGGCCAACGTCCTGACTTTC.

V usage is TRBV11-2 and J usage is TRBJ2-7; 10 bases align to TRBD1. The J segment lost 3 bases and the V segment lost 6 bases, leaving 8 bases of the junction unmatched. The CDR3 totals 15 residues. The germline V gene encodes CDR1 SGHAT and CDR2 FQNNGV. CDR3 residues: CASRPPGTGDYEQYF. The CDR3, as DNA: TGTGCCAGCAGACCTCCGGGGACAGGGGACTACGAGCAGTACTTC.

The chain is built from TRBV28 and TRBJ2-5; 12 bases are shared with TRBD2. V lost 1 base to trimming and J lost 4 bases; unmatched junction nucleotides: 7. Per germline, CDR1 MDHEN and CDR2 SYDVKM. The CDR3 runs to 17 residues. In DNA form, the CDR3 reads TGTGCCAGCAGTTTATCCCTAGCGGGGGGGATAATAGAGACCCAGTACTTC. Translating gives CASSLSLAGGIIETQYF.

This clonotype was found many times. The V gene is TRBV6-4, the J gene TRBJ2-3, with TRBD2 matching over 10 bases. CDR1 is MRHNA and CDR2 is SNTAGT in the germline V gene. The CDR3 is 16 amino acids. V shed 2 bases, J shed 3 bases, and the junction held 5 bases outside the gene matches. The CDR3 sequence is CASSDASGRLTDTQYF. The CDR3 DNA follows: TGTGCCAGCAGTGACGCTAGCGGGAGACTAACAGATACGCAGTATTTT.

The sample holds many counts of this clonotype. This chain joins TRBV25-1 and TRBJ1-2; D perhaps matches TRBD1 (5 bases). CDR1 is MGHDK, CDR2 SYGVNS, per germline. Trimming took 3 bases from V and 3 from J, leaving 14 bases between them. This CDR3 has 15 residues. The CDR3 bases are TGTGCCAGCAGTGATACGCCGGGACTCTACTATGGCTACACCTTC. Translation: CASSDTPGLYYGYTF.

This clonotype showed up just a few times. This chain connects TRBV6-1 to TRBJ1-1, with D uncertain. This CDR3 region has 14 residues. With 6 bases removed from V and 5 bases from J, the gap between germline ends came to 16 bases. Germline CDR1 and CDR2: MNHNS and SASEGT. CDR3 sequence reads: CASRLSQWRTEAFF. The CDR3 nucleotides read TGTGCCAGCAGGCTGAGTCAGTGGCGGACTGAAGCTTTCTTT.

This clonotype has a count of ten or more. The chain carries TRBV11-2 and TRBJ2-1; 9 bases match TRBD1. The germline V gene encodes CDR1 SGHAT and CDR2 FQNNGV. This CDR3 has 16 residues. V trimming: 6 bases; J trimming: 4 bases; junction bases outside the gene matches: 10. CDR3 loop: CASRGEGQGTYNEQFF. DNA for the CDR3: TGTGCCAGCAGGGGGGAAGGACAGGGGACTTACAATGAGCAGTTCTTC.

This clonotype was counted ten times or more. The chain is built from TRBV6-1 and TRBJ2-7; 7 bases agree with TRBD1. CDR1 is MNHNS, CDR2 SASEGT, per germline. The CDR3 sequence is 15 residues long. V lost 0 bases, J lost 2 bases, and 4 bases stayed unmatched. DNA of the CDR3: TGTGCCAGCAGTGAAGCTTGGACAGGAACCTACGAGCAGTACTTC. It codes for CASSEAWTGTYEQYF.

A few counts support this clonotype. This rearrangement joins TRBV6-2 or TRBV6-3 to TRBJ2-2; 9 positions match TRBD1. CDR1 and CDR2 (germline): MNHEY, SVGEGT. This CDR3 has 15 residues. The V segment lost 9 bases and the J segment 3 bases; nucleotides outside the gene matches: 8. The CDR3 DNA reads TGTGCCAGTTGGGACAGGGAAGAATACACCGGGGAGCTGTTTTTT. This sequence encodes CASWDREEYTGELFF.

This clonotype has at least ten counts. The chain links TRBV7-9 to TRBJ2-7; 8 bases are shared with TRBD1. This CDR3 is built from 14 residues. V shed 0 bases, J shed 6 bases, and the junction held 4 bases outside the gene matches. CDR1 is SEHNR, CDR2 FQNEAQ, per germline (reference sequence). CDR3 in DNA: TGTGCCAGCAGCTTAGCGACAGGGACAGGCGAGCAGTACTTC. It specifies CASSLATGTGEQYF.

The J gene is TRBJ2-5, the V gene TRBV11-2; no firm D call. Germline V gene lookup returns CDR1 SGHAT and CDR2 FQNNGV. V lost 4 bases to trimming and J lost 1 base, with 16 bases between them. This CDR3 region has 16 residues. The CDR3 DNA reads as TGTGCCAGCAGCTCTCAAGGGCATAGCCTCCAAGAGACCCAGTACTTC. It is translated as CASSSQGHSLQETQYF.